The 2 T cell receptor beta chains below all came from one sample that was sequenced in a study of blood T cell repertoires in COVID-19. Here immunoSEQ multiplex PCR was the method, and the copy in TCRdb shows in-frame clones only, minus some. The repertoire holds about 100,000 clones, with 86% as singletons. Sequencing was done on a sample of peripheral blood. These receptors originate from an older woman in a cohort sampled during active or convalescent COVID-19.

The chain joins TRBV6-1 to TRBJ2-6; the D gene is possibly TRBD1 (6 bases). The CDR3 is 17 amino acids. Germline values: CDR1 MNHNS, CDR2 SASEGT. V was pared by 4 bases and J by 0 bases, with 13 bases between. The CDR3 reads CASSGGQTLSGANVLTF. CDR3 nucleotide sequence: TGTGCCAGCAGTGGAGGACAGACCCTCTCTGGGGCCAACGTCCTGACTTTC.

This clone was observed a handful of times. This rearrangement joins TRBV29-1 to TRBJ1-5; D perhaps matches TRBD1 (5 bases). Germline CDR1 SQVTM, CDR2 ANQGSEA. Trimming left V 6 bases short and J 1 base short, with 10 bases between. This CDR3 contains 13 residues. The CDR3 nucleotides read TGCAGCGTGGCGACAGAAAGCAATCAGCCCCAGCATTTT. As protein: CSVATESNQPQHF.